The 15 T cell receptor beta chains given below trace back to one sample, sequenced in a study of T-cell reconstitution after alpha-beta-depleted transplantation in children. Molecular barcoding with unique molecular identifiers was used for the TCRbeta library. In TCRdb, the PCR reads were re-called with MiXCR into one record per CDR3 protein. The table shows 250,000 to 350,000 distinct CDR3 sequences, with about a quarter occurring only once. The source material was PBMCs, mostly from graft donor cells, sampled 180 days after TCRalphabeta/CD19-depleted stem cell transplant. Source of these receptors: a male patient under 18 who had a stem cell transplant for acute lymphoblastic leukemia, so the T cells may come from the graft donor.

This clonotype was counted a few times. The V call is TRBV18, the J call TRBJ2-7; maybe TRBD2 (7 bases). In germline, CDR1 is KGHSH, CDR2 LQKENI. This CDR3 is built from 13 residues. V was shortened by 3 bases and J by 7 bases, with 13 bases between the two germline ends. The CDR3 loop is CASSPRGAGEQYF. The CDR3 DNA is TGTGCCAGCTCACCTCGGGGGGCCGGGGAGCAGTACTTC.

A few counts support this clonotype. The V call is TRBV25-1, the J call TRBJ2-7, with TRBD1 as a possible D gene (6 bases). CDR1 is MGHDK, CDR2 SYGVNS, per germline. V gave up 2 bases and J gave up 3 bases, with 14 bases separating them. The CDR3 loop spans 15 amino acids. CDR3 sequence (DNA): TGTGCCAGCAGTGAACCCTTAGTAGGGGGCTACGAGCAGTACTTC. It encodes CASSEPLVGGYEQYF.

V gene TRBV9 combines with J gene TRBJ1-5; D is uncertain. The V end lost 0 bases, the J end lost 6 bases, and 10 bases lay between the germline ends. Germline V gene sequence: CDR1 SGDLS, CDR2 YYNGEE. The CDR3 is made up of 14 amino acids. The CDR3 loop reads CASSVAAEAQPQHF. The DNA of the CDR3 is TGTGCCAGCAGCGTAGCCGCCGAAGCTCAGCCCCAGCATTTT.

This clonotype was recorded once. The gene calls are TRBV9 and TRBJ2-7; 9 nucleotides align to TRBD1. There are 17 residues in the CDR3. Losses at the gene ends were 3 bases for V and 1 base for J; bases not matched to a gene: 11. Germline lookup yields CDR1 SGDLS and CDR2 YYNGEE. CDR3 sequence reads: CASSAPPGQGLSYEQYF. CDR3 bases: TGTGCCAGCAGCGCCCCTCCGGGACAGGGCCTTTCCTACGAGCAGTACTTC.

This clonotype is a singleton in its sample. This sequence joins TRBV5-1 and TRBJ2-6, with TRBD1 identical over 11 bases. The CDR3 loop spans 18 amino acids. Losses at the gene ends were 7 bases for V and 6 bases for J; bases not matched to a gene: 15. Germline assignment: CDR1 SGHRS and CDR2 YFSETQ. The CDR3 coding sequence is TGCGCCAGCTGTTTTTCGAGGACAGGGGGCGAGGAGGCCAACGTCCTGACTTTC. Protein product: CASCFSRTGGEEANVLTF.

The CDR3 bases are TGTGCCACCAGCAGATTGGGACAGGGGGACACTGAAGCTTTCTTT. It encodes CATSRLGQGDTEAFF. This chain links TRBV15 with TRBJ1-1, with 11 bases fitting TRBD1. The CDR3 runs 15 residues. The V gene's germline CDR1 is LNHNV and CDR2 YYDKDF (reference sequence). V was pared by 2 bases and J by 3 bases, with 2 bases of the junction left unmatched.

This clonotype showed up just a few times. This chain connects TRBV5-5 to TRBJ2-2; D unclear. V was cut by 2 bases and J by 0 bases, with 5 bases left in between. This CDR3 region has 14 residues. Germline CDR1 reads SGHKS; CDR2 reads YYEKEE (reference sequence). DNA of the CDR3: TGTGCCAGCAGCTTTTACTCGAACACCGGGGAGCTGTTTTTT. It translates to CASSFYSNTGELFF.

This clonotype occurred a few times. This CDR3 reads CASSLSSGLGQFF. The DNA of the CDR3 is TGTGCCAGCAGTTTATCGTCGGGACTGGGTCAGTTCTTC. V usage is TRBV27 and J usage is TRBJ2-1, with D possibly TRBD2 on 6 matching bases. Germline V CDR1 and CDR2: MNHEY, SMNVEV (reference sequence). This CDR3 comprises 13 residues. Trimming took 0 bases from V and 13 from J, leaving 13 bases between them.

This clonotype was detected a few times. This rearrangement joins TRBV5-1 to TRBJ1-1, with D perhaps TRBD1 (6 bases). The V end was cut by 0 bases, the J end by 3 bases, with 18 bases between. The CDR3 has 17 residues. CDR1 and CDR2 (germline): SGHRS, YFSETQ. The CDR3 region is CASSLAGLGAGYTEAFF. CDR3 bases: TGCGCCAGCAGCTTGGCCGGGTTGGGGGCTGGGTACACTGAAGCTTTCTTT.

This clonotype was seen more than once but under ten times. The chain combines TRBV7-2 with TRBJ1-5, with 10 bases aligning to TRBD1. The CDR3 runs to 15 residues. V gave up 4 bases and J gave up 4 bases; unmatched junction bases: 4. CDR1 and CDR2 from the germline V gene are SGHTA and FQGNSA. The CDR3 sequence: CASSWGTGANQPQHF. The CDR3 DNA sequence: TGTGCCAGCAGCTGGGGGACAGGGGCAAATCAGCCCCAGCATTTT.

This clonotype was found a few times. This rearrangement joins TRBV4-2 to TRBJ1-5; possibly TRBD1 for D (5 bases). The CDR3 has 17 amino acids. CDR1 and CDR2 from the germline V gene are LGHNA and YNFKEQ. Trimming shortened V by 4 bases and J by 2 bases, and 18 bases separated the two germline ends. CDR3 amino acids: CASSRESRQMGNQPQHF. The CDR3 region has the DNA TGTGCCAGCAGCCGAGAATCTAGACAGATGGGCAATCAGCCCCAGCATTTT.

This clonotype has more than one count but fewer than ten. The gene calls are TRBV7-3 and TRBJ2-1, with 11 bases that match TRBD2. V dropped 1 base and J dropped 7; count of bases not matched to a gene: 3. The CDR3 sequence is 15 residues long. In germline, CDR1 is SGHTA, CDR2 FQGTGA. The CDR3 is CASSLKASGRNEQFF. The CDR3, as DNA: TGTGCCAGCAGCTTAAAGGCTAGCGGGAGGAATGAGCAGTTCTTC.

This chain uses TRBV29-1 with TRBJ1-2, with TRBD1 as a possible D gene (5 bases). Germline loops: CDR1 SQVTM, CDR2 ANQGSEA. There are 14 residues in the CDR3. Trimming removed 6 bases at V and 4 bases at J, with 18 bases between. CDR3 nucleotide sequence: TGCAGCGTCGAAAGCCGGGACCGCGTCTATGGCTACACCTTC. Translating it yields CSVESRDRVYGYTF.

V and J are TRBV24-1 and TRBJ2-2; the D gene is possibly TRBD1 (6 bases). V was shortened by 4 bases and J by 7 bases, with 15 bases between the two germline ends. Per germline, CDR1 KGHDR and CDR2 SFDVKD. The CDR3 has 15 amino acids. The chain's CDR3 is CATSDPRGVVGELFF. CDR3 coding DNA: TGTGCCACCAGTGACCCCAGGGGCGTAGTCGGGGAGCTGTTTTTT.

The V and J genes are TRBV6-5 and TRBJ2-7; D unresolved. Germline CDR1 and CDR2: MNHEY and SVGAGI. Between the trimmed V and J ends, which lost 0 bases and 0 bases, there was a span of 9 bases. The length of the CDR3 is 15 residues. CDR3 nucleotide sequence: TGTGCCAGCAGTTACTCCAGGAAGAGCTCCTACGAGCAGTACTTC. It translates to CASSYSRKSSYEQYF.